The T cell receptor beta chain described here comes from a study of T-cell memory formation after mild COVID-19. Barcoded TCR alpha and TCR beta cDNA libraries with UMIs came from 5'RACE using constant-segment primers. Via MiXCR, TCRdb re-called the 5' RACE reads, giving one row per CDR3 protein. The sample shows a few hundred thousand distinct CDR3 sequences, around 21% of them seen only once. This clonotype was detected only a few times. The CDR3 runs 14 residues. V was shortened by 1 base and J by 6 bases, with 13 bases between the two germline ends. CDR1 and CDR2 (germline): LGHNA, YNFKEQ. The receptor was isolated from an adult woman who had mild COVID-19 (a few samples of this study predate the infection). Cell type and time point are not known. The rearrangement uses TRBV4-2 and TRBJ2-7; D is perhaps TRBD1 (6 bases). The source material was PBMCs or a T cell subset sorted from them (not recorded which). Here the CDR3 reads CASSQGGLRREQYF. CDR3 nucleotides: TGTGCCAGCAGCCAAGGGGGGCTTCGGCGCGAGCAGTACTTC.